This T cell receptor (beta chain) came from a study of Graves' ophthalmopathy and Graves' hyperthyroidism. Study-wide background: There was a collection of peripheral blood at initial diagnosis, before any treatment. General observations from the study: Detection in blood was also observed for most expanded thyroid clonotypes above 0.001 frequency.

Losses at the gene ends were 7 bases for V and 3 bases for J; bases not matched to a gene: 14. CDR3 size: 18 residues. Germline CDR1 reads MNHEY; CDR2 reads SVGEGT. Ten or more counts support this clonotype. What it binds is not known. Transcripts of RNA were the source for amplifying TCR beta CDR3 regions. First-round RT-PCR used HTBI primers; second-round multiplex PCR followed. Each CDR3 protein gets one entry after TCRdb re-called the multiplex PCR reads with MiXCR. The repertoire has just over 600,000 distinct CDR3 sequences, about a fifth of them found once; the top ten carry more than 5.5%. The chain couples TRBV6-2 or TRBV6-3 to TRBJ2-6, with 8 bases lining up with TRBD1. Input material: peripheral blood. The source is a young woman with stable Graves' hyperthyroidism. Some clones in this sample may be carry-over from other donors' samples. The CDR3 bases are TGTGCCAGCACCCGACCGACAGGGGTTGGGAGTGGGGCCAACGTCCTGACTTTC. Translated, it gives CASTRPTGVGSGANVLTF.